This T cell receptor (beta chain) was identified in a study of blood T cells in healthy people across ages. The CDR3 runs to 17 residues. Extractions gave at least 5 micrograms of total RNA per sample. Overall study findings and caveats: Comparison with aged donors showed that long-lived donors had more naive CD4+ cells and higher diversity. The study could not conclusively compare naive and antigen-experienced cells, given its unsorted PBMCs. Roughly linear declines in TCR beta diversity per million T cells occurred with age.

This clonotype was seen more than once but under ten times. Its antigen remains unknown. Primers used in a second PCR of about 7 to 12 cycles were a sample-barcoded 5' primer and a J-beta primer mix. TCRdb reprocessed the 5' RACE reads via MiXCR and lists one record per CDR3 protein. The sample includes around 690,000 distinct CDR3 sequences, 58% of them seen just once. The chain employs TRBV21-1 and TRBJ2-5; TRBD1 is taken as the D call from the table, unchecked against the DNA. TRBV21-1 is a listed pseudogene. This receptor was obtained from a man between 60 and 75 years old in good health. Input material: blood. CDR3 amino acids: CASSNPKADRDQETQYF. The CDR3 DNA is TGTGCCAGCAGCAACCCTAAGGCGGACAGGGACCAAGAGACCCAGTACTTC.